The clone carrying this T cell receptor (beta chain) was recorded at least ten times. Antigen: not known. Germline CDR1 DFQATT, CDR2 SNEGSKA (reference sequence). The V end was cut by 5 bases, the J end by 4 bases, with 14 bases between. The CDR3 spans 14 residues. Making the TCR beta libraries involved quantitative 5'-RACE with molecular barcodes. Via MiXCR, TCRdb re-called the 5' RACE reads, giving one row per CDR3 protein. The data hold around 150,000 distinct CDR3 sequences, with approximately 10% observed a single time. These data come from a study of CD8 T cells in ankylosing spondylitis. Study-level points and caveats: The study looked at matched synovial fluid samples from ankylosing spondylitis patients. Disease-linked clones were reported to be significantly enriched there. For ankylosing spondylitis blood, a TCR beta motif of roughly 8 highly homologous variants appeared characteristic.

The sequenced sample was blood, either unsorted or a sorted T cell fraction (not recorded which). The sequence came from a female donor with ankylosing spondylitis or in good health (not recorded which). The gene calls are TRBV20-1 and TRBJ1-4, with D possibly being TRBD1 (5 bases). CDR3 in amino acids: CSASSGGGNEKLFF. CDR3 DNA: TGCAGTGCTTCCTCGGGGGGGGGTAATGAAAAACTGTTTTTT.